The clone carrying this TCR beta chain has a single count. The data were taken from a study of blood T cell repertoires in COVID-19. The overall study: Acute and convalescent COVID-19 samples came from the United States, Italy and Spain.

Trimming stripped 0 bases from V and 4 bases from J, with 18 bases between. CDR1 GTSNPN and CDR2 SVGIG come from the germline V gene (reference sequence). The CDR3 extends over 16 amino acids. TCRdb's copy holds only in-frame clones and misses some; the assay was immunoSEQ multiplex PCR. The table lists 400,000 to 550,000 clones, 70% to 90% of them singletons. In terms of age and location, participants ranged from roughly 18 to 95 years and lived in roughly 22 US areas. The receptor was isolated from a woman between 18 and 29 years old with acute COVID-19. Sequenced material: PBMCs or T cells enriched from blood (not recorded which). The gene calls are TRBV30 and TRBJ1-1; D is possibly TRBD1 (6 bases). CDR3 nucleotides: TGTGCCTGGAGTGTTGTGGGGGCTGGTTTTCGCACTGAAGCTTTCTTT. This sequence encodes CAWSVVGAGFRTEAFF. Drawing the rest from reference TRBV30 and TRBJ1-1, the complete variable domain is SQTIHQWPATLVQPVGSPLSLECTVEGTSNPNLYWYRQAAGRGLQLLFYSVGIGQISSEVPQNLSASRPQDRQFILSSKKLLLSDSGFYLCAWSVVGAGFRTEAFFGQGTRLTVV.